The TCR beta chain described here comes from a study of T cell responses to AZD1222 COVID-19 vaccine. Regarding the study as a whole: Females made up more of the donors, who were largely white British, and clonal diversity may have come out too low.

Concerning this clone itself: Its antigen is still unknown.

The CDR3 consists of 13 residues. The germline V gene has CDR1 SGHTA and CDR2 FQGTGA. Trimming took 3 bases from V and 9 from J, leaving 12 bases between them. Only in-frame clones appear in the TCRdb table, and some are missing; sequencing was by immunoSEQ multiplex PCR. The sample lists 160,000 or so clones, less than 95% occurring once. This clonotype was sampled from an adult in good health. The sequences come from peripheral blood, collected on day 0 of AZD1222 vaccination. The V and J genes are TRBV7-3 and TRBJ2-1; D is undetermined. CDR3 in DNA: TGTGCCAGCAGCTTTGAAGGGAAAGGTGAGCAGTTCTTC. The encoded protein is CASSFEGKGEQFF.